Here is one T cell receptor beta chain with its context. Its antigen is currently unknown. The data stem from a study of shared clonotypes between healthy human individuals. Overall study results and limits: The study sampled only blood, and tissue repertoires likely differ.

CD45RO-negative CD8 cells positively selected for CCR7 made up the naive population, which excluded terminally differentiated effector memory CD45RA+ cells. Adults of Caucasian background living in Nashville, Tennessee made up all donors. The repertoire was sequenced with immunoSEQ multiplex PCR; TCRdb's copy has only in-frame clones and lacks some. This sample has about 1.9 million clones, with roughly 95% found just once. Germline lookup yields CDR1 MDHEN and CDR2 SYDVKM. V dropped 1 base and J dropped 3 bases, with 6 bases sitting between them. CDR3 length equals 14 residues. The receptor was isolated from a man aged 18 to 30 in good health. Some clones in this sample may be carry-over from other donors' samples. The chain couples TRBV28 to TRBJ2-2; D remains unclear. The sample comprised naive CD8+ T cells from PBMCs. The chain's CDR3 is CASSLYTYTGELFF. CDR3 nucleotides: TGTGCCAGCAGTTTATACACCTACACCGGGGAGCTGTTTTTT.